This T cell receptor beta chain was retrieved from a study of monozygotic twins with inflammatory bowel disease. Germline V gene sequence: CDR1 MDHEN, CDR2 SYDVKM. There are 14 residues in the CDR3. TCRdb reprocessed the 5' RACE reads and stores each CDR3 protein as one record, lacking DNA. This sample's clone table lists 170,000 or so distinct CDR3 sequences. J is TRBJ2-3 and V is TRBV28; TCRdb outputs TRBD2, but without DNA this stays unchecked. This receptor was obtained from a human donor with ulcerative colitis or Crohn's disease, or a healthy co-twin of an affected twin (not recorded which). The source material was blood. The CDR3 protein is CASRTSGRGYTQYF.